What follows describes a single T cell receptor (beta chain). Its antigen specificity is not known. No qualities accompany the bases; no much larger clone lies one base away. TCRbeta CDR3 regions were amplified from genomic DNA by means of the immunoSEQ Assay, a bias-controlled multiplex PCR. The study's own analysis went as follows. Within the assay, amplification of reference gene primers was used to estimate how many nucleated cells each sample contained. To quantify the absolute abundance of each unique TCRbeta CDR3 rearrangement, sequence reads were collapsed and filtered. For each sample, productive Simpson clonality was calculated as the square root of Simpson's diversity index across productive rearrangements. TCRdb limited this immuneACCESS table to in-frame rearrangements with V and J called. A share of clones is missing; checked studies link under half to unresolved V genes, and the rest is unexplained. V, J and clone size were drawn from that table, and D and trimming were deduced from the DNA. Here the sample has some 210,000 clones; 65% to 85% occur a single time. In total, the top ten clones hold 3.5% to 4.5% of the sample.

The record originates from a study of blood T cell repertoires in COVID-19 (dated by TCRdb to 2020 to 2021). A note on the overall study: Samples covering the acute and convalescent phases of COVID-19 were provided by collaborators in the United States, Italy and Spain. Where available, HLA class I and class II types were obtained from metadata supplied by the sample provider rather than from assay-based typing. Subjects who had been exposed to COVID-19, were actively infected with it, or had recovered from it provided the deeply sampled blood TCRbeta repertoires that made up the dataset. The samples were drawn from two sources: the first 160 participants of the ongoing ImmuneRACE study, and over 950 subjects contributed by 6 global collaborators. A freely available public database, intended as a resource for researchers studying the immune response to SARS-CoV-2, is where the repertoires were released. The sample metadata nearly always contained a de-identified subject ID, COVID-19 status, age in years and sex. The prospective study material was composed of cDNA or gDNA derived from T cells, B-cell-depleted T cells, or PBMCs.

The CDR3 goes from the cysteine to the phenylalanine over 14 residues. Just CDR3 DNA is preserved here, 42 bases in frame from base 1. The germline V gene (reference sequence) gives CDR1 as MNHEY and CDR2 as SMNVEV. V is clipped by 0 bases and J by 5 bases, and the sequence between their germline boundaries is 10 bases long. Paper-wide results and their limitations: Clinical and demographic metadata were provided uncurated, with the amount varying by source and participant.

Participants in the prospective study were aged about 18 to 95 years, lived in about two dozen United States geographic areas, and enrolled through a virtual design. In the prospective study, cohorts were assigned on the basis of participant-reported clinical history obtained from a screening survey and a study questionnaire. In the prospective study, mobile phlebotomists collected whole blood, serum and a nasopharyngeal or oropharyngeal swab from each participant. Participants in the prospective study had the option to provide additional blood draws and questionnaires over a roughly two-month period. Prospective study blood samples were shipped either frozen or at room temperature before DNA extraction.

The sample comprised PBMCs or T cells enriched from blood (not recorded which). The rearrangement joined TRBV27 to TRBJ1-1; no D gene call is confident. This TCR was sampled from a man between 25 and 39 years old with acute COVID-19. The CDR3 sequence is CASSLSWEMTEAFF. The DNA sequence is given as TGTGCCAGCAGTTTATCTTGGGAGATGACTGAAGCTTTCTTT.